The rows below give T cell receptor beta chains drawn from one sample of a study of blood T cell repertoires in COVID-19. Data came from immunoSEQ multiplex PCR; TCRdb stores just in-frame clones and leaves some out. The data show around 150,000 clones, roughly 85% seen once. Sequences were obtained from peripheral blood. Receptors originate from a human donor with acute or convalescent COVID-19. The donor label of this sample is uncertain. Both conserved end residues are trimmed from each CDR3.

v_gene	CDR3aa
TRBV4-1	ASSIQDPPYEQY
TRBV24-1	ATSRQGANEQF
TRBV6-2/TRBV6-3	ASSYPTNGNQPQH
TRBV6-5	ASSSWTGGVGYGYT
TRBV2	ASSDVRGIYGGYT
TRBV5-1	ASSRDRAENIQY
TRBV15	ATSSRGLARNEQF
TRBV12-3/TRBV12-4	ASSFQGDTEAF
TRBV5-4	ASNPGGDRGRLNYGYT
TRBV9	ASSVEEQGTSPLH
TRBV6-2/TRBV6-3	ASSYPGGSYEQY
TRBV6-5	ASRMTVSYNSPLH
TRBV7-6	ASSHGQSYEQY
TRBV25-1	ASSNRQGGGSPLH
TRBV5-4	ASSSAGREGNYGYT
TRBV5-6	ASTSIGAGETGELF
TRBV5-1	ASSRQSSGANVLT
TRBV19	ASKVTGGNQPQH
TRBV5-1	ASSLAPRDRIYEKLF
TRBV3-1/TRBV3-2	ASSRDRGSNYGYT
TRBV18	ASSSATGPNQPQH
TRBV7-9	ASSPSSGGGSPLH
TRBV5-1	ASSLIEDSPLH
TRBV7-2	ASSLEGGEDRAKEQY
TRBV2	ASSDDRGSGELF
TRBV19	ASIDDRGLPEAF
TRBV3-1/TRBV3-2	ASKRGETQY
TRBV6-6	ASSGDRGFVNYGYT
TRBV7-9	ASSLVGTGGFYGYT
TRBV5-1	ASSLNTRGSNTEAF
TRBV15	ATSRVQGYEQY
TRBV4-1	ASSQETGQGANYGYT
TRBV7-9	ASSWGDRAGSPLH
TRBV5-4	ASSQYKTANTEAF
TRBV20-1	SASGVREARDEQF
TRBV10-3	AISQTNRGYNEQF
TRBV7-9	ASSLGQGLNTEAF
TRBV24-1	ATRNQGVGEAF
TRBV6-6	ASSSGGSYSGNTIY
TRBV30	AWSVGGNSGNTIY
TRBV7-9	ASSSPRWGHRSYEQY
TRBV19	ASSIRDSVNQPQH
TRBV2	ASSLDSSSNQPQH
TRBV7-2	ASSPPLPGGNYGYT
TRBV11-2	ASSFQGQGTGELF
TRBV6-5	ASRPPQGGVTEAF
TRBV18	ASSPAGQGQPLH
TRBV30	ASEGRVEGNEQF
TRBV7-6	ASSRIAGLLNTGELF
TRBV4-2	ASSQGLGLNTEAF
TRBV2	ATSLDRGGNTIY
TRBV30	AWSVREADTQY
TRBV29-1	SVEGERGGNEKLF
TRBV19	ASSTYREKLF